A single T cell receptor (beta chain) is shown here with its context. Germline V lookup: CDR1 MDHEN, CDR2 SYDVKM. CDR3 length: 15 residues. Trimming cost V 6 bases and J 1 base; bases outside gene matches: 7. The entry originates in a study of blood T cell repertoires in COVID-19. Whole-study context: Specimens from acute and convalescent COVID-19 originated in the United States, Italy and Spain. The cDNA or gDNA used as material had been derived from T cells, B-cell-depleted T cells, or PBMCs.

Original processing methods: The assay estimated nucleated cells by amplifying reference gene primers. Some clones are missing from TCRdb's copy, which holds only in-frame ones; the method was immunoSEQ multiplex PCR. The DNA was the basis for D and trimming; V, J and clone size are from that table. Here the sample spans some 280,000 clones, 75% to 90% being singletons. This clonotype originated in a woman aged 55-70 years with acute or convalescent COVID-19. This chain connects TRBV28 to TRBJ1-1; TRBD1 agrees at 8 bases. The sample was peripheral blood. The CDR3 DNA reads as TGTGCCAGCAGGCCCACAGGGGGTAGGAACACTGAAGCTTTCTTT. Residues: CASRPTGGRNTEAFF. Drawing the rest from reference TRBV28 and TRBJ1-1, the complete variable domain is DVKVTQSSRYLVKRTGEKVFLECVQDMDHENMFWYRQDPGLGLRLIYFSYDVKMKEKGDIPEGYSVSREKKERFSLILESASTNQTSMYLCASRPTGGRNTEAFFGQGTRLTVV.